Sequencing of this T cell receptor (beta chain) was carried out in a study of regulatory T cells in long-lasting Graves disease. The germline V gene encodes CDR1 MNHNS and CDR2 SASEGT. The V and J ends lost 11 bases and 6 bases respectively, with 14 bases between them. The CDR3 loop spans 11 amino acids. Regarding the study as a whole: Those with persistent Graves' had less TCR diversity than newly diagnosed patients.

Points on this clonotype: Its specificity is unknown.

Time point specified: newly diagnosed GD, antithyroid drugs for less than 3 months. TCR sequences were obtained from RNA taken from PBMCs. Combining iRepertoire HTBI primers with Arm-PCR of CDR3 regions, the authors built TCR beta libraries. One entry per CDR3 protein results from TCRdb running MiXCR on the multiplex PCR reads. The data hold hundreds of thousands of distinct CDR3 sequences, with less than 20% observed a single time. These data also featured in a second study, about T cells in Graves' hyperthyroidism and ophthalmopathy.

This receptor was obtained from a woman aged 30 to 39 with Graves disease. The sample consisted of peripheral blood mononuclear cells (PBMCs), taken at new diagnosis, from a patient treated with antithyroid drugs. The genes are TRBV6-1 and TRBJ2-7; D is undetermined. CDR3 amino acids: CASTGSGEQYF. Written as DNA, the CDR3 is TGTGCCTCTACGGGTTCGGGCGAGCAGTACTTC.